This TCR beta chain emerged from a study of blood T cell repertoires in COVID-19 (dated by TCRdb to 2018 to 2021). Notes on the research overall: Samples from collaborators originated in the United States, Italy and Spain and spanned both the acute and convalescent phases of COVID-19. Samples came from the ongoing ImmuneRACE study (first 160 participants) plus 1,254 subjects from 6 global collaborators. A de-identified subject ID, COVID-19 status, age in years and sex were almost always included in the sample metadata. The repertoires were released in a freely available public database meant as a resource for research on the immune response to SARS-CoV-2. The material from the prospective study consisted of cDNA or gDNA derived from T cells, B-cell-depleted T cells, or PBMCs. Where available, HLA class I and class II types were taken from metadata supplied by the sample provider and were not determined by assay-based typing. Subjects who had been exposed to COVID-19, were actively infected with it, or had recovered from it provided the deeply sampled blood TCRbeta repertoires that made up the dataset. General study outcomes and caveats: How much clinical and demographic metadata was included differed by source and by participant, and the metadata was provided uncurated.

Samples from volunteer blood donors who had recovered from COVID-19 were contributed by a second Seattle source. The collaborating institutions used their own protocols to collect whole blood in K2EDTA tubes. Collaborator samples were shipped for TCRbeta analysis as frozen whole blood, isolated PBMCs, or DNA extracted from either sample type. TCRbeta CDR3 regions were amplified from genomic DNA by means of the immunoSEQ Assay, a bias-controlled multiplex PCR. Turning to the authors' computational methods: The number of nucleated cells in each sample was estimated by amplification of reference gene primers within the assay. To quantify the absolute abundance of each unique TCRbeta CDR3 rearrangement, sequence reads were collapsed and filtered. For each sample, productive Simpson clonality was calculated as the square root of Simpson's diversity index over productive rearrangements. The table was pulled from immuneACCESS by TCRdb, which kept in-frame rearrangements only. Such tables lose some clones; where checked, under half of the loss comes from unresolved V genes, and the rest has no known cause. The V and J calls and clone size are taken from that table; D and trimming were inferred from the DNA. The sample table lists roughly 200,000 clones, around 87% of them with a count of one. The leading ten clones occupy approximately 6.2% of the sample.

The CDR3 has 15 amino acids, counting the end cysteine and phenylalanine. Here the CDR3 DNA is all that survives: 45 bases in frame from base 1. V has 8 bases trimmed and J has 2 bases trimmed; junction bases matching no gene number 12. The germline V gene provides CDR1 MNHEY and CDR2 SVGAGI. Notes on this clone: No antigen is known for it. No qualities accompany the bases; no much larger clone lies one base away.

The chain couples TRBV6-5 to TRBJ2-7; 7 central bases correspond to TRBD2. The receptor was isolated from a man aged 55 to 69 who had recovered from COVID-19. The material sequenced was peripheral blood. The DNA reads as follows: TGTGCCAGCGCTACCCAAGGAGGGAGGGCCTACGAGCAGTACTTC. This gives the protein CASATQGGRAYEQYF.